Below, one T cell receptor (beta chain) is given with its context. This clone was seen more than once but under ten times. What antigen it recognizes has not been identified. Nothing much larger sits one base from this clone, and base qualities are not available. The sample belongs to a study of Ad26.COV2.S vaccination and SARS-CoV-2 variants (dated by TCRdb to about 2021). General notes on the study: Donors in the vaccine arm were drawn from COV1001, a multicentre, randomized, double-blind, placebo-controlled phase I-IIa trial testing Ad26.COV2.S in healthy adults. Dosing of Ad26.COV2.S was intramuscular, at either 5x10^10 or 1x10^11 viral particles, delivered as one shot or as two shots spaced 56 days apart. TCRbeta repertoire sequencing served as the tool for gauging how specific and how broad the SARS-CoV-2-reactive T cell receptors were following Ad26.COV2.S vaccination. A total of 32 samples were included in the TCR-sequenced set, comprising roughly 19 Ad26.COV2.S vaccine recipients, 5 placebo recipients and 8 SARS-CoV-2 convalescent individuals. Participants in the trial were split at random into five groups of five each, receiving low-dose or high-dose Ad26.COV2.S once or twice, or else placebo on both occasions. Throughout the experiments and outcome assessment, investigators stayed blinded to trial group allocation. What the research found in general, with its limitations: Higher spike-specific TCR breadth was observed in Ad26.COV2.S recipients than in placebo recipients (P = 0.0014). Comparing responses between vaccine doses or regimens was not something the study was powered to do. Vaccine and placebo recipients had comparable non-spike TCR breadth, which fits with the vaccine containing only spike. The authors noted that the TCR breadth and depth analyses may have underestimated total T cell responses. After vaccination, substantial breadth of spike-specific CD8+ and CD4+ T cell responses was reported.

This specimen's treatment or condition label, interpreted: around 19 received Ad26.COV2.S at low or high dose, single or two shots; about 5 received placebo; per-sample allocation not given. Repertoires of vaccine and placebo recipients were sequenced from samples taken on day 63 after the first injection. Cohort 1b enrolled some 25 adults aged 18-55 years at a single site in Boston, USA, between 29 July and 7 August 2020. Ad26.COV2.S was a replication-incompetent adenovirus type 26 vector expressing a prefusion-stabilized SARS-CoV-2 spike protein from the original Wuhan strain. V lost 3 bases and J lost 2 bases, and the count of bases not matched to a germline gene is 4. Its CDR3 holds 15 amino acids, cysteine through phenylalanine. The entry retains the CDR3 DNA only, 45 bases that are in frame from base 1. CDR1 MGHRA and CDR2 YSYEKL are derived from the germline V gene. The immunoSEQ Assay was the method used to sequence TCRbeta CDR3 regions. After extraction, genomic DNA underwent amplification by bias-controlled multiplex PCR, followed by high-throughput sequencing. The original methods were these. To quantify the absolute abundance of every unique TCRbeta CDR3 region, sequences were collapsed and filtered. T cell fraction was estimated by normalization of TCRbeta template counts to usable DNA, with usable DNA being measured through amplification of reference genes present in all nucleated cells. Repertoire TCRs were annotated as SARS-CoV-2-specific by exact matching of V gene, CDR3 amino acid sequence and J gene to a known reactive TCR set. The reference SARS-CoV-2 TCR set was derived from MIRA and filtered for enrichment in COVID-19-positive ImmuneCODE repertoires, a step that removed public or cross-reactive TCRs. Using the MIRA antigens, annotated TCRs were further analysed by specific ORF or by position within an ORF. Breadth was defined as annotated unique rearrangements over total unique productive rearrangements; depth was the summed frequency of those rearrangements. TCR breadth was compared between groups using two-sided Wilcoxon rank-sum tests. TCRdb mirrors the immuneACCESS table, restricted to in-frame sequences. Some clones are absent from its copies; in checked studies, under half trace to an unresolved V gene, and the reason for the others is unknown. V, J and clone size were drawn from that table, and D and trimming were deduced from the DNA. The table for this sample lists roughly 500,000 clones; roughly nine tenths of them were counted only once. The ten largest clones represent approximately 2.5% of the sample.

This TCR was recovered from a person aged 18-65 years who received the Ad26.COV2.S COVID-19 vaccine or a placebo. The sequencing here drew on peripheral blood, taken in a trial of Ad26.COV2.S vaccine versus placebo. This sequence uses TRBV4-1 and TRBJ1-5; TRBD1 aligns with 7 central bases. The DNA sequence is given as TGCGCCAGCAGCCATCCGGGACAGCGCAATCAGCCCCAGCATTTT. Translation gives CASSHPGQRNQPQHF.